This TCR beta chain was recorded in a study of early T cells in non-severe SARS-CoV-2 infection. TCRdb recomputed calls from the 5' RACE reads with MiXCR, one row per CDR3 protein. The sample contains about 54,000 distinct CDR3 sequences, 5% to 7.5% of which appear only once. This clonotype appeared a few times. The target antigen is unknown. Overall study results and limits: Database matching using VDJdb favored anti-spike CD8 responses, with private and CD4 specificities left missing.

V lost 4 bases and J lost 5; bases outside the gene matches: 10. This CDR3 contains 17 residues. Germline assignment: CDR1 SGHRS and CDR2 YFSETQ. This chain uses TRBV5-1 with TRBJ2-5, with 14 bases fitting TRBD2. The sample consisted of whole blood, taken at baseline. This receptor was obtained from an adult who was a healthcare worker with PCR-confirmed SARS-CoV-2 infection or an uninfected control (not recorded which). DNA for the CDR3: TGCGCCAGCAGCCCCCGGACTAGCGGGGGGATTGGGGAGACCCAGTACTTC. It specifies CASSPRTSGGIGETQYF.